The present TCR beta chain was sequenced within a study of cytomegalovirus exposure and HLA in healthy donors (dated by TCRdb to 2017 to 2019). About the investigation overall: In an earlier analysis of several hundred of the donors, approximately 260 Gb of sequence data and 90 million to 130 million unique TCR beta sequences from 180 million or so T cells were reported. Among 300 to 500 genotyped donors of the cohort, an average of approximately 240,000 unique TCR beta nucleotide sequences was sequenced per donor, of which about 19% were non-productive. An earlier analysis of a few hundred of the donors applied high-throughput TCR beta sequencing to assess whether each TCR beta V gene segment acted as functional or pseudogenic. The genetic ancestry cluster associated with self-reported Caucasian donors included around 76% of the 350 to 500 genotyped donors. HLA typing covered class I and class II loci at four-digit resolution. Roughly 5 DR-DQ haplotypes were treated as single units for association and clustering because of strong linkage in the cohort. Donor age, sex, ethnicity and CMV serostatus were compiled together with the repertoire data. A later analysis re-examined previously published TCR beta repertoires from roughly 720 donors and added high-resolution HLA genotyping to investigate patterns of TCR occurrence. Along with the roughly 700-subject first cohort, a separate validation cohort of around 120 different subjects was used. The number of typed donors differed by locus: about 629-630 for A, B, C, DRB1 and DQB1; 522 for DQA1; 606 for DPA1; and some 470 for DPB1. The study used immunosequencing to profile the T cell repertoires of approximately 630 subjects and linked those repertoires to cytomegalovirus serostatus. A later genetic analysis took genome-wide SNP genotypes for about three fifths of the 666 donors and used that subset as a discovery cohort. All discovery cohort repertoires had been generated using a single sequencing platform. Roughly 300 gigabases of sequencing data and roughly 90 million unique TCR sequences were included in an early release covering about 700 HLA-typed donors. Rather than drawing on any new phenotypic data, the later analysis identified candidate immune exposures from TCR beta sequences and the way those sequences occurred across donors. To predict cytomegalovirus infection status, the study brought together high-throughput TCR immunosequencing, statistical association of individual TCRs with disease status, and machine learning. The study was designed to test whether signatures of past pathogen exposure could be identified by cataloging public T cell receptors.

The cohort consisted of hundreds of healthy bone marrow donors. At the time of sampling, every cohort member was nominally healthy, though immune exposures that went unrecorded were likely present. The donor was CMV seropositive and was included in the group of approximately 300 seropositive cohort members. Every donor gave a peripheral blood sample, and the peripheral blood mononuclear cells from that sample were used for TCR beta sequencing. Genomic DNA was extracted from the blood cell samples with the Qiagen DNeasy Blood Extraction Kit. General study outcomes and caveats: In a later analysis, several top co-occurrence clusters were reported to appear linked to parvovirus B19, influenza, CMV and Epstein-Barr virus. Immune exposure information for the cohort was limited to CMV serostatus. In a later analysis, HLA-associated TCR beta chains showed more clonal expansion and lower generation probabilities than non-associated chains that were equally common. A few of the identified cytomegalovirus-associated TCR beta chains were confirmed in vitro to be specific for cytomegalovirus antigens. A total of fewer than 200 TCR beta chains were listed by the study as associated with cytomegalovirus. The presence/absence analyses assumed that sequencing depth was roughly uniform across donors, and that assumption may not be true. The earlier analysis of some 560 of the donors excluded 15 to 20 rarely observed V segments, including chromosome 9 orphons, because counts were too low. In a later genetic analysis, fewer N-insertions in productive TCRs were reported among donors in an Asian-associated ancestry cluster than the approximately 710-donor mean. In a later genetic analysis, a missense DCLRE1C variant was associated with V-gene and J-gene trimming of TCR beta chains, and the association was replicated in an independent cohort. In an earlier analysis of a few hundred of the donors, most TCR beta V segments were observed in productive rearrangements about 90% or about 30% of the time, broadly matching IMGT annotations. This cohort had only TCR beta chains sequenced, and the lack of alpha or paired-chain data limited which features could be detected. A cluster of highly shared sequence variants was judged likely to represent a technical artifact of the sequencing pipeline. Cytomegalovirus status was reported to be diagnosed by the classifier with high specificity and sensitivity in both the original and validation cohorts. When HLA alleles, especially DR and DQ, strongly co-occurred, attributing TCR associations to individual alleles was difficult. The authors suggested that the approach could potentially be extended to other disease states and immunological phenotypes. According to a later analysis, TCR association rates differed among HLA loci, with DRB1 alleles showing the most associated TCRs and HLA-C alleles showing the fewest. Some IMGT-functional V segments, including TRBV6-2 and TRBV6-3, could not be told apart with the 87-base-pair reads, so those segments were excluded. A further reported finding was that TCR beta sequences accurately predicted the HLA-A and HLA-B alleles for most subjects in the first cohort. Because HLA typing was missing for some donors at each locus, association tests included only the typed subset. While some public TCRs were present in many individuals, most TCR sequences turned up only very rarely across donors. Linkage disequilibrium might explain the correlated functional status among segregating V segments, but an unknown experimental factor could not be excluded. A later analysis found that most CMV-associated TCR beta chains appeared HLA-restricted, with HLA associations seemingly driven largely by CMV exposure. In a later analysis, about 16,000 TCR beta sequences were associated with specific HLA alleles at a false discovery rate of 0.05.

Comments on this clone: The antigen it binds to is not known. No much larger clone exists at a distance of one base, and base qualities are not known.

For CDR1 and CDR2, the germline V gene lists SGHTA and FQGNSA. Including cysteine and phenylalanine, the CDR3 has 15 amino acids. The retained sequence is limited to the CDR3, 45 bases, with the frame set at the first base. Relative to germline, V is 4 bases shorter and J is 3 bases shorter, with 13 bases between their ends. Library prep was done by the immunoSEQ multiplex PCR assay. The multiplex PCR relied on a mix of 60 forward primers for TCR Vbeta segments and 13 reverse primers for TCR Jbeta segments. The CDR3 region of rearranged TCR beta genes was amplified from genomic DNA with a multiplex PCR assay. The Illumina HiSeq System was used to sequence the amplified TCR beta libraries as 87-base-pair reads. The authors' analysis ran thus. Across the 670 or so repertoires, a later analysis counted tens of millions of unique TCR beta chains, around 11 million of which were shared by at least two donors. A nearest-neighbor algorithm error-corrected the raw reads and collapsed the reads into unique sequences, merging closely related sequences to remove PCR and sequencing errors. To assign V, D and J gene segments, CDR3 sequences were aligned to IMGT reference sequences. Each retained sequence needed at least a six-nucleotide match to both a V gene segment and a J gene segment. Rearrangements were classified as productive when the CDR3 lacked stop codons and remained in frame with V and J, and all other rearrangements were classified as non-productive. CDR3 was defined according to IMGT convention as the region running from the second conserved V-encoded cysteine to the conserved J-encoded phenylalanine. Sequences without an unambiguous match to a single V gene segment were excluded from the earlier analysis of 450 to 750 of the donors. An earlier analysis of 587 of the donors called V segments functional above 56.7% productive rearrangements and segregating when the between-donor standard deviation exceeded 5%. A statistical classification framework was built for diagnosing cytomegalovirus status from the catalog of TCR beta chain sequences. In a later analysis, V and J genes were assigned by comparing TCR nucleotide sequences against IMGT/GENE-DB human TR gene sequences. Using the TCRdist pipeline, a later analysis assigned CDR3 sequences along with most-parsimonious VDJ recombination scenarios. A later analysis defined each TCR beta chain by its CDR3 amino acid sequence plus V-gene family, and excluded reads lacking a unique V-gene family. A later analysis removed over 500 highly shared, low-generation-probability nucleotide sequences to deal with suspected cross-contamination and a sequencing artifact. In a later analysis, a clonal expansion index was calculated for each public chain from normalized within-repertoire ranks of inferred template counts. Generation probabilities in a later analysis came from a VDJ recombination model fitted to out-of-frame rearrangements, and those results were checked against IGoR. In a later analysis, hypergeometric tests were used to score TCR-TCR, TCR-HLA and TCR-CMV co-occurrence, with a repertoire-size bias correction applied to TCR pairs. A later analysis estimated false discovery rates by permuting HLA or CMV assignments 20 times. In a later analysis, co-occurring TCRs were grouped with DBSCAN, and TCRdist sequence similarity was added when clustering was performed within HLA-allele-positive subsets. Repertoires with fewer than 30,000 or more than 120,000 public chains, plus five repertoires with anomalous nucleotide sharing, were excluded from co-occurrence clustering. TCRdb carries this immuneACCESS record with in-frame sequences only. Its versions omit some clonotypes, under half of them owing to an unresolved V gene in the studies checked, with the rest unexplained. Clonal size and the V and J genes are those of that table, whereas D and trimming came from the DNA. The table for this sample lists some 180,000 clones; about 9.4% of them were counted only once. The biggest ten clones account for 1% to 1.5% of the sample.

Specimen: PBMCs. The chain uses TRBV7-2 and TRBJ2-1, and possibly TRBD2, on 6 matching bases. The receptor's source is a woman younger than 45 in good health and CMV-seropositive. The CDR3 protein is CASSSGLPIYNEQFF. In nucleotides, the sequence is TGTGCCAGCAGCTCGGGACTCCCGATCTACAATGAGCAGTTCTTC. The full variable domain, with segments outside the CDR3 supplied by the reference TRBV7-2 and TRBJ2-1 proteins, appears as GAGVSQSPSNKVTEKGKDVELRCDPISGHTALYWYRQSLGQGLEFLIYFQGNSAPDKSGLPSDRFSAERTGGSVSTLTIQRTQQEDSAVYLCASSSGLPIYNEQFFGPGTRLTVL.